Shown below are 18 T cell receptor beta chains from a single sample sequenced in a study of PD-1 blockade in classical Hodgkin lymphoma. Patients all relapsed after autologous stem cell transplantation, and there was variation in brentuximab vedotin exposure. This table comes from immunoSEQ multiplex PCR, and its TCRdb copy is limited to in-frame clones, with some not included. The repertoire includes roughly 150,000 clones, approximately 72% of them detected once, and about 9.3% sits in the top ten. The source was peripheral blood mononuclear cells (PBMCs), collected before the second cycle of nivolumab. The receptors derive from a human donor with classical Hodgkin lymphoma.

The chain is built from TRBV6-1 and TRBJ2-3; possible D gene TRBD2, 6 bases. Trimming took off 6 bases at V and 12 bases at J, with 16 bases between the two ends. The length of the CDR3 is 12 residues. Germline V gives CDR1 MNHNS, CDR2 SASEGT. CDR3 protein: CASSLAGTGQYF. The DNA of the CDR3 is TGTGCCAGCAGCCTGGCGGGGACCGGACAGTATTTT.

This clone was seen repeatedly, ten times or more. The CDR3 sequence: CASSFFYTMGGWDEKLFF. The CDR3 bases are TGTGCCAGCAGCTTTTTCTACACTATGGGGGGCTGGGATGAAAAACTGTTTTTT. The V and J genes are TRBV7-9 and TRBJ1-4, with D perhaps matching TRBD1 (6 bases). Between the trimmed V and J ends, which lost 3 bases and 6 bases, there was a span of 23 bases. The CDR3 is 18 residues long. Looked up from germline, CDR1 is SEHNR and CDR2 is FQNEAQ (reference sequence). Full variable domain (rest looked up from reference TRBV7-9 and TRBJ1-4): DTGVSQNPRHKITKRGQNVTFRCDPISEHNRLYWYRQTLGQGPEFLTYFQNEAQLEKSRLLSDRFSAERPKGSFSTLEIQRTEQGDSAMYLCASSFFYTMGGWDEKLFFGSGTQLSVL.

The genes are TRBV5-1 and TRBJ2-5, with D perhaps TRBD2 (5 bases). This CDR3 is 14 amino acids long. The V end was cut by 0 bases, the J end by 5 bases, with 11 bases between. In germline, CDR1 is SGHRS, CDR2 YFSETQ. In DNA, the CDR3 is TGCGCCAGCAGCTTGGCGGTCCCGGGGGAGACCCAGTACTTC. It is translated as CASSLAVPGETQYF.

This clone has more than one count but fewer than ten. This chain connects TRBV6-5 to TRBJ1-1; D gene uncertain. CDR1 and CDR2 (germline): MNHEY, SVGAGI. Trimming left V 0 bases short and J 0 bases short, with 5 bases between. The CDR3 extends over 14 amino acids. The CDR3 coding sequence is TGTGCCAGCAGTTACTCGCCAATGAACACTGAAGCTTTCTTT. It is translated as CASSYSPMNTEAFF.

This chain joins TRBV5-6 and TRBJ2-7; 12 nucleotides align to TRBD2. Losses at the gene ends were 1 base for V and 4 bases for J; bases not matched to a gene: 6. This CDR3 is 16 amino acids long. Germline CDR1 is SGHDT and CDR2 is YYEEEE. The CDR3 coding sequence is TGTGCCAGCAGCTTGATTGGACTAGCGGGGTCATACGAGCAGTACTTC. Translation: CASSLIGLAGSYEQYF.

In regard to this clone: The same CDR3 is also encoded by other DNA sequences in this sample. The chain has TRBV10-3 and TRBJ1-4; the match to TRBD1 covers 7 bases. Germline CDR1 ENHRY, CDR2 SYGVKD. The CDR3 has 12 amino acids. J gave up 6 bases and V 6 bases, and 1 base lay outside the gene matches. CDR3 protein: CAISGTDEKLFF. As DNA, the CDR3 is TGTGCCATCAGCGGGACAGATGAAAAACTGTTTTTT.

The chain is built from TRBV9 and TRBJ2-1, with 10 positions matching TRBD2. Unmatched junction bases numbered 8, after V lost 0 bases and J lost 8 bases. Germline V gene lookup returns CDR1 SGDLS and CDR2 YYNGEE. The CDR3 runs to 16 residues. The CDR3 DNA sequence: TGTGCCAGCAGCGTAGGTAGAGCGGGAGGGTGGGATGAGCAGTTCTTC. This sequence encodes CASSVGRAGGWDEQFF.

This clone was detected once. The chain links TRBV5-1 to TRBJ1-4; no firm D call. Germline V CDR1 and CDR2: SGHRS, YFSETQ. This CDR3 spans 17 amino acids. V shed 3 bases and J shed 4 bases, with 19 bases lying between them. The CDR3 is CASSSRQPGNYNEKLFF. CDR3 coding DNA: TGCGCCAGCAGCTCCCGGCAGCCCGGGAACTATAATGAAAAACTGTTTTTT.

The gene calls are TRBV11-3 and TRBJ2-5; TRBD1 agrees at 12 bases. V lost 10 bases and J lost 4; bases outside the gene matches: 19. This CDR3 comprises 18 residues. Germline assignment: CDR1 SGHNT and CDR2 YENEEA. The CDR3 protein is CAITHWQNRDRGRETQYF. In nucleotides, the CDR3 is TGTGCCATTACACATTGGCAAAACCGGGACAGGGGGCGAGAGACCCAGTACTTC.

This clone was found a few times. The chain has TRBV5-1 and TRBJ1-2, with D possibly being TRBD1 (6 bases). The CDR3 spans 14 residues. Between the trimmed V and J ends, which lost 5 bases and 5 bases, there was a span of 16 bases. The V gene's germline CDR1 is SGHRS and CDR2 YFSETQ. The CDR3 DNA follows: TGCGCCAGCAGTTCGGCCGGGACACCATATGGCTACACCTTC. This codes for CASSSAGTPYGYTF.

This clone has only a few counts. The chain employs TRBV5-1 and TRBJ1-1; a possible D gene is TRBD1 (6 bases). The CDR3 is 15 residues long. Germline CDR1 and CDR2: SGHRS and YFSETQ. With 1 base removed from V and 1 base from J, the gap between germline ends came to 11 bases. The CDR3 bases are TGCGCCAGCAGCTTGTTAGGGACACCGAACACTGAAGCTTTCTTT. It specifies CASSLLGTPNTEAFF.

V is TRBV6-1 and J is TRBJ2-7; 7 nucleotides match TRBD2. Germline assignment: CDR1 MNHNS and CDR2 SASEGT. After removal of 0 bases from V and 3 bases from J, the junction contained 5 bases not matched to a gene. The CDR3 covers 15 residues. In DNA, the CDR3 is TGTGCCAGCAGTGAAGCGCGGACTAGGGGCTACGAGCAGTACTTC. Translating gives CASSEARTRGYEQYF.

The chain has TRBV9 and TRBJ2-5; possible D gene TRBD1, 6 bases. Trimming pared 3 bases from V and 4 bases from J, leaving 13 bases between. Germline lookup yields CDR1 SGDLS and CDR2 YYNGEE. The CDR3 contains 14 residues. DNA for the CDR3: TGTGCCAGCAGCGACAGGGTTGTGGGAGAGACCCAGTACTTC. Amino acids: CASSDRVVGETQYF.

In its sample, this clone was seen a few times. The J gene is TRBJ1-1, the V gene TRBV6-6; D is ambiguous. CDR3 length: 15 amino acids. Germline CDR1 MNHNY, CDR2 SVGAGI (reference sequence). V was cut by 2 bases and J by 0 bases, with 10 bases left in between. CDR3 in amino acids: CASSYTTNMNTEAFF. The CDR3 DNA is TGTGCCAGCAGTTACACTACGAACATGAACACTGAAGCTTTCTTT.

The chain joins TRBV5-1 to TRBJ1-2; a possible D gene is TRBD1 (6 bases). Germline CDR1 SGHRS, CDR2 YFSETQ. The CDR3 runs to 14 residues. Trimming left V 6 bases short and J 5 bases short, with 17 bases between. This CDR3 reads CASTEGDGAYGYTF. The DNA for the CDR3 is TGCGCCAGCACGGAGGGGGACGGTGCATATGGCTACACCTTC.

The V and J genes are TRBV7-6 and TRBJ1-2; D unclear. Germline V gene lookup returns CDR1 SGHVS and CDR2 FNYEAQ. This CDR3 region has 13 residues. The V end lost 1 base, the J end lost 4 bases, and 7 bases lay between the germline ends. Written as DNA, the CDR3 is TGTGCCAGCAGCTTAGGAGACGGCTATGGCTACACCTTC. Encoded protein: CASSLGDGYGYTF.

CDR3 bases: TGCGCCAGCAGCTCCGAGGGGGACGGCTACACCTTC. Protein sequence: CASSSEGDGYTF. The V call is TRBV5-1, the J call TRBJ1-2; D possibly corresponds to TRBD1 (6 bases). Germline V gene sequence: CDR1 SGHRS, CDR2 YFSETQ. This CDR3 spans 12 amino acids. The germline V and J ends were trimmed by 3 bases and 8 bases, with 11 bases remaining between them.

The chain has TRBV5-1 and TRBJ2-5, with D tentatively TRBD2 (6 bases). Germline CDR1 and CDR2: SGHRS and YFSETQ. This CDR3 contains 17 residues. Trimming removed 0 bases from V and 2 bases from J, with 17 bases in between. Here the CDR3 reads CASSLVVVGGSQETQYF. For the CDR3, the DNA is TGCGCCAGCAGCTTGGTAGTCGTGGGGGGTTCACAAGAGACCCAGTACTTC.